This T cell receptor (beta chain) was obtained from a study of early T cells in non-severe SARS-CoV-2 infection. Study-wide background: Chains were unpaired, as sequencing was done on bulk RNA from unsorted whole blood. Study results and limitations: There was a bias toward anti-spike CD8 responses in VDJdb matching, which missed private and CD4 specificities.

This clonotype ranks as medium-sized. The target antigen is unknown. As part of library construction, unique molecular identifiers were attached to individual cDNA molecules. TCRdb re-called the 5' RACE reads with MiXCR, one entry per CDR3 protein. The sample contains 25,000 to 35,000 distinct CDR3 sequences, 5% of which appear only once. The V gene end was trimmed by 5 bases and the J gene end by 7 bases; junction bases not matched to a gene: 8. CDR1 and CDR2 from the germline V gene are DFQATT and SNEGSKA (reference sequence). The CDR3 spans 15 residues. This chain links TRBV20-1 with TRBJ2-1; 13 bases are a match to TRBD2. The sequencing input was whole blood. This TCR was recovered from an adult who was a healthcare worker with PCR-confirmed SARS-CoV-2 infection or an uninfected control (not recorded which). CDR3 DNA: TGCAGTGCTTCAAGGACTAGCGGGAGTCGTAATGAGCAGTTCTTC. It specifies CSASRTSGSRNEQFF.